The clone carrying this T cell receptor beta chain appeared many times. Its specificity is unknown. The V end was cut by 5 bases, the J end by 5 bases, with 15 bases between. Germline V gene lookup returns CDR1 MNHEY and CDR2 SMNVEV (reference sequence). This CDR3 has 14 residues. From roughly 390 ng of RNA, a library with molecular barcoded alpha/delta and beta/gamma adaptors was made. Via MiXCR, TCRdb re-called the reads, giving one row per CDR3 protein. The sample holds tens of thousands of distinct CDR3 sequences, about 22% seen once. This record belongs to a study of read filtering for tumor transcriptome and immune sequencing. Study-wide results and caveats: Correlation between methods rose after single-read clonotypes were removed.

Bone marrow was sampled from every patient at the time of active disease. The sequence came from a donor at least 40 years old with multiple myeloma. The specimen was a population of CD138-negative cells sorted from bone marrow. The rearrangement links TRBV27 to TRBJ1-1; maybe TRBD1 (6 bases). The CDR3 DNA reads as TGTGCCAGCAGTCTACAGGGTTTAAAGACTGAAGCTTTCTTT. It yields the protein CASSLQGLKTEAFF.